This T cell receptor beta chain came from a study of Tregs in tolerant kidney transplant recipients. Study findings and constraints: Findings come from small patient numbers and require larger validation. This study did not directly address biological reproducibility.

On this clone itself: What it binds is not known.

Generated by immunoSEQ multiplex PCR, the TCRdb table keeps only in-frame clones and is missing some. Of around 21,000 clones in the sample, 55% to 75% were seen once. The sequenced sample consisted of Tregs from blood cultured with allogeneic cells. This TCR was sampled from a human donor in good health.

The CDR3: CASSPPSAKNIQYF. The DNA for the CDR3 is TGTGCCAGCTCACCACCGTCAGCCAAAAACATTCAGTACTTC. This chain connects TRBV18 to TRBJ2-4; D is ambiguous. The CDR3 extends over 14 amino acids. Germline CDR1 reads KGHSH; CDR2 reads LQKENI. V lost 0 bases and J lost 0, with 3 bases in between.